This T cell receptor (beta chain) emerged from a study of shared clonotypes between healthy human individuals. Each subset's genomic DNA was split evenly across several immunoSEQ plates. Repertoires were generated with immunoSEQ multiplex PCR, while TCRdb's copy carries only in-frame clones and drops some. Among roughly 2.2 million clones listed, approximately 93% were seen once. For this clone: At one of its ends the junction is not consistent with the germline gene, which may arise from a read error.

Germline V CDR1 and CDR2: MDHEN, SYDVKM. The CDR3 covers 16 residues. V usage is TRBV28 and J usage is TRBJ2-5; 9 bases match TRBD2. Sequenced input: naive CD4+ T cells from PBMCs. Indicated subset: CD45RA+ positively selected. The source is a man aged 18 to 29 in good health. Some clones in this sample may be carry-over from other donors' samples. CDR3 residues: CVSRMGLAGFQETQYF. The DNA for the CDR3 is TGTGTCAGCAGGATGGGGCTAGCGGGGTTCCAAGAGACCCAGTACTTC.